The 26 T cell receptor beta chains given below trace back to one sample, sequenced in a study of T-cell reconstitution after alpha-beta-depleted transplantation in children. For TCRbeta, the library was prepared with unique molecular identifiers. Each CDR3 protein gets one entry after TCRdb re-called the PCR reads with MiXCR. The sample contains around 100,000 distinct CDR3 sequences, 5% to 6% of which appear only once. The source material was PBMCs, mostly from graft donor cells, sampled 60 days after TCRalphabeta/CD19-depleted stem cell transplant. The receptors originated from a female patient aged 2-15 years who had a stem cell transplant for Fanconi anemia, so the T cells may come from the graft donor.

J is TRBJ2-7 and V is TRBV27; the D gene is possibly TRBD1 (5 bases). Trimming removed 6 bases from V and 3 bases from J, with 18 bases in between. The germline CDR1 and CDR2 sequences are MNHEY and SMNVEV (reference sequence). This CDR3 is 15 amino acids long. This CDR3 reads CASRPDSSPLYEQYF. In DNA form, the CDR3 reads TGTGCCAGCAGGCCCGACAGTTCCCCCCTCTACGAGCAGTACTTC.

The genes are TRBV5-4 and TRBJ2-5, with 11 bases identical to TRBD2. The CDR3 is made up of 16 amino acids. Germline values: CDR1 SGHNT, CDR2 YYREEE (reference sequence). J gave up 3 bases and V 4 bases, and 8 bases lay outside the gene matches. CDR3 nucleotides: TGTGCCAGCAGCCTGGTACTAGCGGGGGTTGAAGAGACCCAGTACTTC. This translates into CASSLVLAGVEETQYF.

Only a few counts were recorded for this clonotype. The J gene is TRBJ1-2, the V gene TRBV29-1, with 11 bases aligning to TRBD1. Germline trimming cut 4 bases from V and 9 bases from J; bases unmatched to any gene: 10. Germline CDR1 SQVTM, CDR2 ANQGSEA. The CDR3 spans 14 residues. CDR3 DNA sequence: TGCAGCGTTGGGAATGGACAGGGGGCTTGGAGCTACACCTTC. This encodes CSVGNGQGAWSYTF.

This clonotype was observed many times. The chain couples TRBV28 to TRBJ2-1; TRBD1 matches at 7 bases. Losses at the gene ends were 4 bases for V and 7 bases for J; bases not matched to a gene: 7. The CDR3 sequence is 14 residues long. Looked up from germline, CDR1 is MDHEN and CDR2 is SYDVKM. The CDR3: CASSSYRGSNEQFF. The CDR3, as DNA: TGTGCCAGCAGTTCCTACAGGGGTAGTAATGAGCAGTTCTTC. Full variable domain (remainder filled in from reference TRBV28 and TRBJ2-1): DVKVTQSSRYLVKRTGEKVFLECVQDMDHENMFWYRQDPGLGLRLIYFSYDVKMKEKGDIPEGYSVSREKKERFSLILESASTNQTSMYLCASSSYRGSNEQFFGPGTRLTVL.

This clonotype was seen many times. This chain links TRBV20-1 with TRBJ2-5, with 8 bases matching TRBD2. In germline, CDR1 is DFQATT, CDR2 SNEGSKA (reference sequence). CDR3 length equals 13 residues. Trimming cost V 3 bases and J 4 bases; bases outside gene matches: 4. Here the CDR3 reads CSASGLARETQYF. The DNA of the CDR3 is TGCAGTGCTAGCGGACTAGCCCGAGAGACCCAGTACTTC.

This clonotype was counted ten times or more. Relative to the germline gene, one junction end is altered; a read error may explain this. The rearrangement joins TRBV3-1 to TRBJ2-3; 7 bases fit TRBD2. Germline V gene sequence: CDR1 LGHDT, CDR2 YNNKEL (reference sequence). This CDR3 contains 11 residues. For the CDR3, the DNA is TGTGCCAGCAGCGGACCCGGGACTATCTTATTT. This translates into CASSGPGTILF.

V is TRBV5-1 and J is TRBJ2-5; no firm D call. The CDR3 covers 12 residues. V gave up 1 base and J gave up 4 bases, with 5 bases separating them. Germline assignment: CDR1 SGHRS and CDR2 YFSETQ. CDR3 nucleotide sequence: TGCGCCAGCAGCTTGTGGCGAGAGACCCAGTACTTC. This encodes CASSLWRETQYF. The full variable domain, completed using reference TRBV5-1 and TRBJ2-5, is KAGVTQTPRYLIKTRGQQVTLSCSPISGHRSVSWYQQTPGQGLQFLFEYFSETQRNKGNFPGRFSGRQFSNSRSEMNVSTLELGDSALYLCASSLWRETQYFGPGTRLLVL.

The chain recombines TRBV20-1 with TRBJ2-5; D is possibly TRBD1 or TRBD2 (6 bases each). Trimming removed 1 base from V and 4 bases from J, with 16 bases in between. CDR1 is DFQATT, CDR2 SNEGSKA, per germline (reference sequence). This CDR3 comprises 15 residues. Written as DNA, the CDR3 is TGCAGTGCTAGAGCGGACTCCAGGGGAGGAGAGACCCAGTACTTC. Translated, it gives CSARADSRGGETQYF.

This clonotype was observed a few times. The V gene is TRBV11-2, the J gene TRBJ2-1; weak D call: TRBD1 (6 bases). Trimming took off 5 bases at V and 12 bases at J, with 17 bases between the two ends. There are 13 residues in the CDR3. Germline CDR1 is SGHAT and CDR2 is FQNNGV. The CDR3 is CASSAKQGIAQFF. The CDR3 coding sequence is TGTGCCAGCAGCGCAAAACAGGGTATTGCGCAGTTCTTC. Full variable domain (rest looked up from reference TRBV11-2 and TRBJ2-1): EAGVAQSPRYKIIEKRQSVAFWCNPISGHATLYWYQQILGQGPKLLIQFQNNGVVDDSQLPKDRFSAERLKGVDSTLKIQPAKLEDSAVYLCASSAKQGIAQFFGPGTRLTVL.

The chain is built from TRBV6-4 and TRBJ2-1; 10 nucleotides line up with TRBD2. V lost 10 bases to trimming and J lost 6 bases; unmatched junction nucleotides: 21. From germline, CDR1 is MRHNA and CDR2 SNTAGT. The CDR3 is 18 amino acids. CDR3 loop: CAICFPPQGRLAGNEQFF. CDR3 coding DNA: TGTGCCATCTGTTTTCCCCCACAGGGCCGACTAGCGGGCAATGAGCAGTTCTTC.

This clonotype has ten or more counts. The V and J genes are TRBV7-8 and TRBJ2-7; possibly TRBD2 for D (6 bases). V dropped 2 bases and J dropped 4 bases, with 9 bases sitting between them. CDR1 and CDR2 from the germline V gene are SGHVS and FQNEAQ. The CDR3 has 13 residues. CDR3 nucleotide sequence: TGTGCCAGCAGCTTAAGGAGGGGTTACGAGCAGTACTTC. It encodes CASSLRRGYEQYF. Drawing the rest from reference TRBV7-8 and TRBJ2-7, the complete variable domain is GAGVSQSPRYKVAKRGQDVALRCDPISGHVSLFWYQQALGQGPEFLTYFQNEAQLDKSGLPSDRFFAERPEGSVSTLKIQRTQQEDSAVYLCASSLRRGYEQYFGPGTRLTVT.

This clonotype appeared many times. V gene TRBV28 combines with J gene TRBJ2-5; the match to TRBD1 covers 7 bases. This CDR3 has 15 residues. Germline values: CDR1 MDHEN, CDR2 SYDVKM. V was pared by 6 bases and J by 2 bases, with 9 bases of the junction left unmatched. CDR3 nucleotides: TGTGCCAGCAGCCGACCGACAGGGAGACAAGAGACCCAGTACTTC. Encoded protein: CASSRPTGRQETQYF.

This clonotype was recorded at least ten times. The chain's CDR3 is CASSSGFQETQYF. The DNA of the CDR3 is TGCGCCAGCAGCTCGGGATTCCAAGAGACCCAGTACTTC. The chain has TRBV5-1 and TRBJ2-5, with a weak D call TRBD2 (5 bases). CDR3 length: 13 residues. The V and J ends lost 3 bases and 1 base respectively, with 7 bases between them. CDR1 SGHRS and CDR2 YFSETQ come from the germline V gene.

The genes are TRBV3-1 and TRBJ2-3; D possibly corresponds to TRBD2 (6 bases). The V gene lost 3 bases and the J gene lost 2 bases, with 18 bases spanning the gap. Germline V gene sequence: CDR1 LGHDT, CDR2 YNNKEL (reference sequence). The CDR3 has 17 amino acids. The CDR3 region has the DNA TGTGCCAGCAGCCAGCCCCTCCCTAGCGACTACACAGATACGCAGTATTTT. It is translated as CASSQPLPSDYTDTQYF.

The CDR3 reads CASSLLRDRSYEQYF. Here the CDR3 DNA reads TGTGCCAGCAGTTTACTTCGGGACAGGTCCTACGAGCAGTACTTC. V and J are TRBV28 and TRBJ2-7; TRBD1 matches at 8 bases. Germline V gene data show CDR1 as MDHEN and CDR2 as SYDVKM. Trimming cost V 2 bases and J 1 base; bases outside gene matches: 4. The CDR3 runs to 15 residues.

Ten or more counts support this clonotype. This chain uses TRBV4-2 with TRBJ2-5; D gene ambiguous. The germline gives CDR1 LGHNA, CDR2 YNFKEQ. CDR3 length: 14 amino acids. V lost 0 bases to trimming and J lost 4 bases, with 9 bases between them. The DNA for the CDR3 is TGTGCCAGCAGCCAAGATGCCCGACCAGAGACCCAGTACTTC. As protein: CASSQDARPETQYF.

This clonotype occurred many times. CDR3 residues: CASSTGSEQYF. CDR3 DNA: TGCGCCAGCAGCACCGGTAGCGAGCAGTACTTC. The rearrangement uses TRBV5-1 and TRBJ2-7; D not resolved. Germline loops: CDR1 SGHRS, CDR2 YFSETQ. This CDR3 region has 11 residues. With 4 bases removed from V and 6 bases from J, the gap between germline ends came to 8 bases.

This clonotype was observed many times. This chain joins TRBV7-8 and TRBJ2-1; TRBD2 matches 7 bases. Losses at the gene ends were 2 bases for V and 4 bases for J; bases not matched to a gene: 5. CDR3 length: 15 amino acids. Per germline, CDR1 SGHVS and CDR2 FQNEAQ. CDR3 DNA sequence: TGTGCCAGCAGCTTAACGGGAGGCGGGTACAATGAGCAGTTCTTC. It is translated as CASSLTGGGYNEQFF.

This clonotype was recorded many times. The chain employs TRBV18 and TRBJ2-2; the D is unclear. CDR1 is KGHSH and CDR2 is LQKENI in the germline V gene. V was clipped by 3 bases and J by 7 bases, with 9 bases between them. This CDR3 comprises 13 residues. CDR3 nucleotides: TGTGCCAGCTCACCGGACCCTGGCGGGGAGCTGTTTTTT. As protein: CASSPDPGGELFF.

The genes are TRBV20-1 and TRBJ1-2, with TRBD1 matching 8 bases. V was pared by 6 bases and J by 2 bases, with 5 bases of the junction left unmatched. Per germline, CDR1 DFQATT and CDR2 SNEGSKA (reference sequence). The CDR3 sequence is 13 residues long. The CDR3 sequence is CSAGQGTNYGYTF. The CDR3 DNA follows: TGCAGTGCAGGACAGGGCACCAACTATGGCTACACCTTC.

The genes are TRBV7-9 and TRBJ2-7; 7 bases match TRBD2. CDR3 size: 15 residues. Losses at the gene ends were 0 bases for V and 2 bases for J; bases not matched to a gene: 4. The germline gives CDR1 SEHNR, CDR2 FQNEAQ (reference sequence). The DNA for the CDR3 is TGTGCCAGCAGCTTAGCGGCTAGCGGCCCCTACGAGCAGTACTTC. Residues: CASSLAASGPYEQYF. The whole variable domain, filled in from reference TRBV7-9 and TRBJ2-7, reads DTGVSQNPRHKITKRGQNVTFRCDPISEHNRLYWYRQTLGQGPEFLTYFQNEAQLEKSRLLSDRFSAERPKGSFSTLEIQRTEQGDSAMYLCASSLAASGPYEQYFGPGTRLTVT.

This clonotype was found many times. This sequence joins TRBV5-1 and TRBJ2-2; 8 nucleotides align to TRBD1. Germline V gene data show CDR1 as SGHRS and CDR2 as YFSETQ. CDR3 size: 16 residues. Unmatched junction bases numbered 8, after V lost 4 bases and J lost 3 bases. CDR3 sequence (DNA): TGCGCCAGCAGCCCGATGACAGGGGAGGACACCGGGGAGCTGTTTTTT. Translated: CASSPMTGEDTGELFF.

This clonotype was observed many times. The genes are TRBV27 and TRBJ2-5, with 8 nucleotides matching TRBD1. Per the germline V gene, CDR1 is MNHEY and CDR2 is SMNVEV (reference sequence). The CDR3 has 12 residues. V was clipped by 11 bases and J by 5 bases; unmatched bases: 7. The CDR3 is CASRTGMETQYF. CDR3 bases: TGTGCCTCCAGGACAGGGATGGAGACCCAGTACTTC.

The genes are TRBV12-3 or TRBV12-4 and TRBJ2-3; 8 bases are a match to TRBD1. The V gene end was trimmed by 10 bases and the J gene end by 4 bases; junction bases not matched to a gene: 16. The CDR3 runs 16 residues. CDR3: CAICQIPNRGSDTQYF. CDR3 DNA sequence: TGTGCCATCTGTCAAATCCCCAACAGGGGGTCAGATACGCAGTATTTT.

This clonotype appeared many times. J is TRBJ2-2 and V is TRBV10-3, with 9 nucleotides matching TRBD2. The CDR3 runs to 15 residues. Germline loops: CDR1 ENHRY, CDR2 SYGVKD. V trimming: 6 bases; J trimming: 0 bases; junction bases outside the gene matches: 2. The DNA of the CDR3 is TGTGCCATCAGGACTAGCGGAACGAACACCGGGGAGCTGTTTTTT. Protein sequence: CAIRTSGTNTGELFF.

There are many counts of this clonotype. The chain links TRBV29-1 to TRBJ1-1; TRBD1 matches 9 bases. The V segment lost 4 bases and the J segment 0 bases; nucleotides outside the gene matches: 6. Germline assignment: CDR1 SQVTM and CDR2 ANQGSEA. The CDR3 is 15 residues long. CDR3 nucleotides: TGCAGCGTTGCGAGGGACAGGGTTATGAACACTGAAGCTTTCTTT. Its translation: CSVARDRVMNTEAFF.